This TCR beta chain was obtained from a study of T-cell reconstitution after alpha-beta-depleted transplantation in children. CDR3 length equals 14 residues. CDR1 is MNHEY and CDR2 is SMNVEV in the germline V gene (reference sequence). The V gene lost 5 bases and the J gene lost 4 bases, with 14 bases spanning the gap. Library preparation (for TCRbeta) was performed with unique molecular identifiers. A single record per CDR3 protein comes from TCRdb applying MiXCR to the PCR reads. The data show 200,000 to 300,000 distinct CDR3 sequences, about 12% seen once. The chain joins TRBV27 to TRBJ2-5, with D perhaps TRBD2 (6 bases). The clonotype originates from a human donor who donated a stem cell graft to a child with acute lymphoblastic leukemia. This sample comprised PBMCs from the stem cell graft donor, obtained from the stem cell graft. In DNA, the CDR3 is TGTGCCAGCAGTCTCTCCCCGGGAGCAGAGACCCAGTACTTC. This translates into CASSLSPGAETQYF.